Below, 24 T cell receptor beta chains from the same sample are listed, as sequenced in a study of OX40 agonist ivuxolimab in advanced cancers. Repertoires were generated with immunoSEQ multiplex PCR, while TCRdb's copy carries only in-frame clones and drops some. The sample has about 70,000 clones; about 82% are singletons. This sample comprised CD4+ or CD8+ T cells sorted from blood, obtained in a trial of the OX40 agonist ivuxolimab. These receptors all come from an adult with an advanced solid tumor such as melanoma, head and neck, liver or kidney cancer.

This clone showed up just once. The rearrangement joins TRBV29-1 to TRBJ1-1; no reliable D call. CDR1 is SQVTM and CDR2 is ANQGSEA in the germline V gene. Trimming removed 8 bases at V and 1 base at J, with 23 bases between. The CDR3 is 16 amino acids. Written as DNA, the CDR3 is TGCAGCCCACCAAGGGTCTCGGCGACCGAGAACACTGAAGCTTTCTTT. As protein: CSPPRVSATENTEAFF.

This chain links TRBV5-1 with TRBJ2-7, with TRBD2 identical over 7 bases. Germline V lookup: CDR1 SGHRS, CDR2 YFSETQ. J was trimmed by 0 bases and V by 0 bases; bases with no gene match: 3. The CDR3 sequence is 15 residues long. For the CDR3, the DNA is TGCGCCAGCAGCTTGGGTAGCGGGTCCTCCTACGAGCAGTACTTC. Encoded protein: CASSLGSGSSYEQYF.

The gene calls are TRBV7-7 and TRBJ2-3; D gene uncertain. The germline CDR1 and CDR2 sequences are SSHAT and FNYEAQ (reference sequence). The CDR3 runs to 15 residues. V dropped 5 bases and J dropped 1 base, with 13 bases sitting between them. The CDR3 here is CASSRVDAGTDTQYF. The CDR3 region has the DNA TGTGCCAGCAGCCGCGTAGACGCGGGCACAGATACGCAGTATTTT.

The chain joins TRBV4-1 to TRBJ1-5; D remains unclear. This CDR3 is 17 amino acids long. V was shortened by 0 bases and J by 3 bases, with 15 bases between the two germline ends. In germline, CDR1 is MGHRA, CDR2 YSYEKL. The CDR3: CASSQDPPQVINQPQHF. In DNA, the CDR3 is TGCGCCAGCAGCCAAGATCCGCCCCAGGTGATCAATCAGCCCCAGCATTTT.

The chain carries TRBV4-1 and TRBJ2-7; the D is unclear. This CDR3 comprises 14 residues. CDR1 is MGHRA and CDR2 is YSYEKL in the germline V gene. Trimming took 1 base from V and 3 from J, leaving 10 bases between them. CDR3 DNA sequence: TGCGCCAGCAGCCAAGGGGGAACAGACTACGAGCAGTACTTC. Residues: CASSQGGTDYEQYF.

This chain joins TRBV5-1 and TRBJ2-5; D is undetermined. V shed 2 bases and J shed 5 bases, with 25 bases lying between them. Germline CDR1 SGHRS, CDR2 YFSETQ. The CDR3 covers 18 residues. Here the CDR3 reads CASSFSNLAGSGGETQYF. CDR3 sequence (DNA): TGCGCCAGCAGCTTTAGTAATCTGGCAGGCTCGGGCGGCGAGACCCAGTACTTC.

V gene TRBV7-9 combines with J gene TRBJ2-1; no clear D. This CDR3 has 11 amino acids. Per the germline V gene, CDR1 is SEHNR and CDR2 is FQNEAQ (reference sequence). The germline V and J ends were trimmed by 5 bases and 4 bases, with 3 bases remaining between them. The CDR3 reads CASSDYNEQFF. CDR3 DNA: TGTGCCAGCAGCGATTACAATGAGCAGTTCTTC.

This clone appeared once. The genes are TRBV27 and TRBJ1-6; TRBD1 might be the D (5 bases). CDR1 is MNHEY, CDR2 SMNVEV, per germline (reference sequence). The CDR3 runs 16 residues. Trimming cost V 10 bases and J 0 bases, with 16 bases left between them. The CDR3 protein is CATKTGPSSYNSPLHF. CDR3 sequence (DNA): TGTGCCACCAAAACAGGCCCGAGCTCCTATAATTCACCCCTCCACTTT.

The V call is TRBV19, the J call TRBJ2-3; TRBD1 aligns across 8 bases. This CDR3 contains 12 residues. The germline gives CDR1 LNHDA, CDR2 SQIVND (reference sequence). The CDR3 nucleotides read TGTGCGACAGGGGTACGCACAGATACGCAGTATTTT. Translating gives CATGVRTDTQYF.

The CDR3 region is CSGRRGETQYF. The CDR3 DNA sequence: TGCAGCGGCCGCCGAGGGGAGACCCAGTACTTC. The V gene is TRBV29-1, the J gene TRBJ2-5, with a weak D call TRBD2 (5 bases). V was pared by 7 bases and J by 5 bases, with 11 bases between. The CDR3 loop spans 11 amino acids. CDR1 and CDR2 (germline): SQVTM, ANQGSEA. The whole variable domain, remainder taken from reference TRBV29-1 and TRBJ2-5, is SAVISQKPSRDICQRGTSLTIQCQVDSQVTMMFWYRQQPGQSLTLIATANQGSEATYESGFVIDKFPISRPNLTFSTLTVSNMSPEDSSIYLCSGRRGETQYFGPGTRLLVL.

This chain uses TRBV7-7 with TRBJ2-2; 8 nucleotides match TRBD1. Per germline, CDR1 SSHAT and CDR2 FNYEAQ (reference sequence). The CDR3 totals 15 residues. V shed 5 bases and J 7 bases; nucleotides not matched to a gene: 9. Here the CDR3 reads CASSPDRGSGGELFF. CDR3 coding DNA: TGTGCCAGCAGCCCAGACAGGGGAAGTGGCGGGGAGCTGTTTTTT.

The CDR3 DNA reads as TGTGCCAGCACCAGCGGGGGGGCCTACAATGAGCAGTTCTTC. Translated, it gives CASTSGGAYNEQFF. This chain connects TRBV7-6 to TRBJ2-1, with 10 nucleotides matching TRBD2. The CDR3 spans 14 residues. V shed 7 bases and J 2 bases; nucleotides not matched to a gene: 2. Germline CDR1 SGHVS, CDR2 FNYEAQ.

This clone was seen only once. CDR3 sequence: CASSEAGRGAFF. DNA for the CDR3: TGTGCCAGCAGTGAAGCAGGCAGGGGAGCTTTCTTT. The V gene is TRBV2, the J gene TRBJ1-1, with a weak D call TRBD1 (6 bases). Germline-derived CDR1 and CDR2 are SNHLY and FYNNEI. CDR3 length: 12 amino acids. V was cut by 0 bases and J by 10 bases, with 9 bases left in between. Combining the CDR3 with reference TRBV2 and TRBJ1-1 gives the whole variable domain EPEVTQTPSHQVTQMGQEVILRCVPISNHLYFYWYRQILGQKVEFLVSFYNNEISEKSEIFDDQFSVERPDGSNFTLKIRSTKLEDSAMYFCASSEAGRGAFFGQGTRLTVV.

The chain links TRBV19 to TRBJ2-5, with a possible D match to TRBD1 (5 bases). With 3 bases removed from V and 2 bases from J, the gap between germline ends came to 10 bases. This CDR3 is built from 14 residues. In germline, CDR1 is LNHDA, CDR2 SQIVND (reference sequence). The CDR3 DNA sequence: TGTGCCAGTAGTATCGCAGGGCCTCAAGAGACCCAGTACTTC. Amino acid sequence: CASSIAGPQETQYF.

V usage is TRBV7-8 and J usage is TRBJ1-2, with 8 bases aligning to TRBD1. Germline V gene sequence: CDR1 SGHVS, CDR2 FQNEAQ. The CDR3 length is 16 residues. Trimming took 5 bases from V and 4 from J; bases not matched to a gene: 12. Here the CDR3 reads CASSPEAQGGVYGYTF. CDR3 sequence (DNA): TGTGCCAGCAGCCCAGAAGCACAGGGGGGTGTCTATGGCTACACCTTC. The whole variable domain, filled in from reference TRBV7-8 and TRBJ1-2, reads GAGVSQSPRYKVAKRGQDVALRCDPISGHVSLFWYQQALGQGPEFLTYFQNEAQLDKSGLPSDRFFAERPEGSVSTLKIQRTQQEDSAVYLCASSPEAQGGVYGYTFGSGTRLTVV.

V is TRBV10-3 and J is TRBJ2-5, with TRBD1 matching over 11 bases. Germline-derived CDR1 and CDR2 are ENHRY and SYGVKD. V lost 10 bases, J lost 0 bases, and 7 bases stayed unmatched. The CDR3 covers 15 residues. The CDR3 coding sequence is TGTGCCACCAGAGGACAGGGGGCGTACCAAGAGACCCAGTACTTC. Amino acid sequence: CATRGQGAYQETQYF.

V usage is TRBV7-2 and J usage is TRBJ1-4; D might be TRBD1 (6 bases). From germline, CDR1 is SGHTA and CDR2 FQGNSA. CDR3 size: 16 residues. The ends were cut back, 4 bases at V and 5 bases at J, with 17 bases in the middle. The DNA for the CDR3 is TGTGCCAGCAGCTCCCGGTGGACAGCGGGAAATGAAAAACTGTTTTTT. It yields the protein CASSSRWTAGNEKLFF.

This clone was observed a single time. The chain links TRBV18 to TRBJ2-3, with no clear D. V gave up 2 bases and J gave up 3 bases, with 6 bases separating them. The CDR3 is 13 amino acids. Germline CDR1 is KGHSH and CDR2 is LQKENI. CDR3 protein: CASSPFETDTQYF. CDR3 DNA sequence: TGTGCCAGCTCACCATTTGAAACAGATACGCAGTATTTT. The variable domain in full, completed from reference TRBV18 and TRBJ2-3, reads NAGVMQNPRHLVRRRGQEARLRCSPMKGHSHVYWYRQLPEEGLKFMVYLQKENIIDESGMPKERFSAEFPKEGPSILRIQQVVRGDSAAYFCASSPFETDTQYFGPGTRLTVL.

The chain carries TRBV5-1 and TRBJ1-1, with D hard to call. This CDR3 region has 14 residues. The germline V gene encodes CDR1 SGHRS and CDR2 YFSETQ. The germline V and J ends were trimmed by 0 bases and 3 bases, with 9 bases remaining between them. The CDR3 nucleotides read TGCGCCAGCAGCTTGGAGCCTCATGACACTGAAGCTTTCTTT. It codes for CASSLEPHDTEAFF.

This clone appeared once. V is TRBV6-1 and J is TRBJ2-7, with TRBD1 identical over 9 bases. In germline, CDR1 is MNHNS, CDR2 SASEGT. The trim removed 1 base at V and 2 bases at J, leaving 3 bases unmatched. CDR3 length equals 15 residues. DNA for the CDR3: TGTGCCAGCAGTGAAGTAGGACAGGGGCCCTACGAGCAGTACTTC. It encodes CASSEVGQGPYEQYF.

The rearrangement joins TRBV9 to TRBJ1-6, with D possibly TRBD1 on 5 matching bases. CDR3 length equals 14 residues. V shed 0 bases and J shed 9 bases, with 10 bases lying between them. From germline, CDR1 is SGDLS and CDR2 YYNGEE. The CDR3 nucleotides are TGTGCCAGCAGCGTAGCTCAGGACATTTCACCCCTCCACTTT. It is translated as CASSVAQDISPLHF.

The chain recombines TRBV28 with TRBJ2-7; D not certain. Germline V gene sequence: CDR1 MDHEN, CDR2 SYDVKM. This CDR3 has 10 residues. Trimming took 7 bases from V and 6 from J, leaving 7 bases between them. CDR3 amino acids: CASTSGEQYF. The CDR3 DNA reads as TGTGCCAGCACTTCGGGCGAGCAGTACTTC.

The count of this clone is one. V gene TRBV11-2 combines with J gene TRBJ2-3; no definite D call. V was trimmed by 2 bases and J by 7 bases, leaving 7 bases between them. From germline, CDR1 is SGHAT and CDR2 FQNNGV. The CDR3 runs 12 residues. The CDR3 protein is CASSLTLNTQYF. As DNA, the CDR3 is TGTGCCAGCAGCTTAACGCTTAATACGCAGTATTTT.

The genes are TRBV6-6 and TRBJ2-5; 11 bases match TRBD2. The CDR3 loop spans 15 amino acids. The germline CDR1 and CDR2 sequences are MNHNY and SVGAGI (reference sequence). The ends lost 6 bases at V and 2 bases at J; junction bases unmatched: 5. In nucleotides, the CDR3 is TGTGCCAGCAGCGGATTAGCGGGGGGGCAAGAGACCCAGTACTTC. This sequence encodes CASSGLAGGQETQYF.